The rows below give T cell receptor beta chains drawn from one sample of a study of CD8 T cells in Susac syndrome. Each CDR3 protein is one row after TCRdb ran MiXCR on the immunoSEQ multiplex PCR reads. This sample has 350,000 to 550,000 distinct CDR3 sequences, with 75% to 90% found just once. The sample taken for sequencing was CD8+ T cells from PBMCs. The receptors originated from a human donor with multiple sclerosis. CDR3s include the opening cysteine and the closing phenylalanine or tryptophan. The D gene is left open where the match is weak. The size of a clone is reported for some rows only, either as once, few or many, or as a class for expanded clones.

CDR3nt: TGTGCCAGCAGTGTCCAGAGACAGGGAGTTTACGAGCAGTACTTC
CDR3aa: CASSVQRQGVYEQYF
abundance: -
j_gene: TRBJ2-7
d_gene: TRBD1
v_gene: TRBV6-1

CDR3nt: TGTGCCAGCAGTTTATCCCTGGACACATACAATGAGCAGTTCTTC
CDR3aa: CASSLSLDTYNEQFF
abundance: -
j_gene: TRBJ2-1
d_gene: -
v_gene: TRBV27

CDR3nt: TGTGCCAGTAGCACACTGAAGGAGGGTTCGTTGAATGAGCAGTTCTTC
CDR3aa: CASSTLKEGSLNEQFF
abundance: once
j_gene: TRBJ2-1
d_gene: -
v_gene: TRBV19

CDR3nt: TGTGCCAGCAGCCCGGGGACTAGCGCTCGCACAGATACGCAGTATTTT
CDR3aa: CASSPGTSARTDTQYF
abundance: -
j_gene: TRBJ2-3
d_gene: TRBD2
v_gene: TRBV27

CDR3nt: TGTGCCAGCACTCTCGACAGCTCCTACAATGAGCAGTTCTTC
CDR3aa: CASTLDSSYNEQFF
abundance: -
j_gene: TRBJ2-1
d_gene: -
v_gene: TRBV7-6

CDR3nt: TGTGCCTGGAGCGCCAGCTACGAGCAGTACTTC
CDR3aa: CAWSASYEQYF
abundance: -
j_gene: TRBJ2-7
d_gene: -
v_gene: TRBV30

CDR3nt: TGCAGTGCTAGGTGGGGGGTTTCCTACAATGAGCAGTTCTTC
CDR3aa: CSARWGVSYNEQFF
abundance: -
j_gene: TRBJ2-1
d_gene: -
v_gene: TRBV20-1

CDR3nt: TGTGCCAGCAGCTTAGAGGGACTTCACATTCAGTACTTC
CDR3aa: CASSLEGLHIQYF
abundance: few
j_gene: TRBJ2-4
d_gene: -
v_gene: TRBV11-2

CDR3nt: TGTGCCATCAGTGAGTCGGGCCAGACGCCATACAATGAGCAGTTCTTC
CDR3aa: CAISESGQTPYNEQFF
abundance: -
j_gene: TRBJ2-1
d_gene: -
v_gene: TRBV10-3

CDR3nt: TGTGCCAGCAGTTTATGGGACCTCTCTGGAAACACCATATATTTT
CDR3aa: CASSLWDLSGNTIYF
abundance: -
j_gene: TRBJ1-3
d_gene: -
v_gene: TRBV12-3/TRBV12-4

CDR3nt: TGTGCCAGCAGCTTGGGGGTTAGCGGGAGCTCAGATACGCAGTATTTT
CDR3aa: CASSLGVSGSSDTQYF
abundance: once
j_gene: TRBJ2-3
d_gene: TRBD2
v_gene: TRBV5-6